What follows are 5 T cell receptor beta chains derived from one specimen sequenced in a study of T cell responses to AZD1222 COVID-19 vaccine. TCRdb's copy holds only in-frame clones and misses some; the assay was immunoSEQ multiplex PCR. The sample lists 90,000 or so clones, 86% seen once, with more than 6% in the top ten. The input for sequencing was peripheral blood, taken on day 0 of AZD1222 vaccination. Every receptor here comes from an adult in good health.

This rearrangement joins TRBV5-1 to TRBJ2-5; D remains unclear. Trimming removed 0 bases at V and 1 base at J, with 7 bases between. Germline values: CDR1 SGHRS, CDR2 YFSETQ. The CDR3 spans 14 residues. In DNA, the CDR3 is TGCGCCAGCAGCTTGGACGGCGGCCAAGAGACCCAGTACTTC. Protein product: CASSLDGGQETQYF.

The chain joins TRBV12-2 to TRBJ1-5. TRBV12-2 is deemed a pseudogene. The CDR3 covers 15 residues. DNA of the CDR3: TGTGCAAGTCGCTTACGCCCAGCCAACTATCAGCCCCAGCATTTT. Amino acid sequence: CASRLRPANYQPQHF.

CDR3 protein: CASSPGRPQEKLFF. Written as DNA, the CDR3 is TGTGCCAGCAGCCCGGGCCGCCCGCAGGAAAAACTGTTTTTT. The chain uses TRBV5-6 and TRBJ1-4, with D unresolved. Germline V gene lookup returns CDR1 SGHDT and CDR2 YYEEEE. The CDR3 loop spans 14 amino acids. V gave up 4 bases and J gave up 8 bases, with 15 bases separating them.

The chain couples TRBV28 to TRBJ1-2; unclear D gene. This CDR3 comprises 15 residues. Trimming took off 0 bases at V and 1 base at J, with 9 bases between the two ends. From germline, CDR1 is MDHEN and CDR2 SYDVKM. CDR3 coding DNA: TGTGCCAGCAGTTTATGGGAGGATATTAACTATGGCTACACCTTC. Amino acids: CASSLWEDINYGYTF.

V is TRBV28 and J is TRBJ2-3; 11 bases map to TRBD1. CDR1 and CDR2 from the germline V gene are MDHEN and SYDVKM. The V and J ends lost 6 bases and 2 bases, in that order; junction bases with no gene match: 7. This CDR3 contains 16 residues. The CDR3 protein is CASRGTGGPYTDTQYF. Written as DNA, the CDR3 is TGTGCCAGCAGGGGGACAGGGGGTCCCTACACAGATACGCAGTATTTT.